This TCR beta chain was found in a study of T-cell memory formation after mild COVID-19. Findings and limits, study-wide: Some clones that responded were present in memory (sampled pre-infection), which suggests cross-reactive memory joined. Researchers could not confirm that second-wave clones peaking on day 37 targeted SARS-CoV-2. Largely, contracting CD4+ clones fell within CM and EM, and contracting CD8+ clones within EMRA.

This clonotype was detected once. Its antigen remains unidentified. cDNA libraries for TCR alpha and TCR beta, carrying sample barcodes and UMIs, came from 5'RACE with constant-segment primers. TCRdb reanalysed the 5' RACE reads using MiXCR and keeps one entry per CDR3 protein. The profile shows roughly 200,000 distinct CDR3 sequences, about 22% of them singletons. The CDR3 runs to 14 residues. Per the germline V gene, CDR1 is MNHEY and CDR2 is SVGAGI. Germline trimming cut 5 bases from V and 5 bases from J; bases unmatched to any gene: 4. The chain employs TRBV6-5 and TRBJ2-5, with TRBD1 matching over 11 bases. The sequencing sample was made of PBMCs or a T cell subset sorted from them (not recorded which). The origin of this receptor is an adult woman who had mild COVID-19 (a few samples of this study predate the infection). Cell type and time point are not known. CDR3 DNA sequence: TGTGCCAGCAGTGGACAGGGGGCCGGGGAGACCCAGTACTTC. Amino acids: CASSGQGAGETQYF.